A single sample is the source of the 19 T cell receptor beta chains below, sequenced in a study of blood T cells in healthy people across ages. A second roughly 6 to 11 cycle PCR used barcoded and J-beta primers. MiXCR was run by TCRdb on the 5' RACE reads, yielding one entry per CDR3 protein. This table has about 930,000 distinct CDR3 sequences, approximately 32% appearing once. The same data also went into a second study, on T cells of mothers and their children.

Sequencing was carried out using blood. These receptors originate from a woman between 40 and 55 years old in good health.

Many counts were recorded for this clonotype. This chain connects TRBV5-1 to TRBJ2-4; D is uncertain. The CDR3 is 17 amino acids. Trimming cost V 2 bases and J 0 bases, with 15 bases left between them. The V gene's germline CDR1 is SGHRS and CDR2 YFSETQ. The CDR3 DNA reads TGCGCCAGCAGCTTCGGAGCTGTGGCGCTAGCCAAAAACATTCAGTACTTC. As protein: CASSFGAVALAKNIQYF. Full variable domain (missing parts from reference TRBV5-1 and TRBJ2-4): KAGVTQTPRYLIKTRGQQVTLSCSPISGHRSVSWYQQTPGQGLQFLFEYFSETQRNKGNFPGRFSGRQFSNSRSEMNVSTLELGDSALYLCASSFGAVALAKNIQYFGAGTRLSVL.

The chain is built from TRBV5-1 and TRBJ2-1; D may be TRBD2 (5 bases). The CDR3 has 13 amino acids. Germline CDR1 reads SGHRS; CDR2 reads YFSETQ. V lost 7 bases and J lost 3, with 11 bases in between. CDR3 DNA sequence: TGCGCCAGCTACAGCGGTGACTACAATGAGCAGTTCTTC. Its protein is CASYSGDYNEQFF.

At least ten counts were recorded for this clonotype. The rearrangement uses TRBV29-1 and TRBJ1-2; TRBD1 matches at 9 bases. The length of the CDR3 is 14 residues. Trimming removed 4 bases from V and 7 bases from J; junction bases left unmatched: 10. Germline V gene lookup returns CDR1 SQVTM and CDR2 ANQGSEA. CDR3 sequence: CSVAPGTGSCGYTF. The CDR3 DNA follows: TGCAGCGTTGCCCCCGGGACAGGGTCGTGTGGCTACACCTTC.

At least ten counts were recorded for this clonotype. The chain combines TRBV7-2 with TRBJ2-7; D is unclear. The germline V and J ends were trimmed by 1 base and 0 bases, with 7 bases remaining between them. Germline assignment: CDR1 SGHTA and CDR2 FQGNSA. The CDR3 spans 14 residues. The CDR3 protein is CASSLVPNSYEQYF. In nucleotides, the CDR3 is TGTGCCAGCAGCTTAGTGCCGAACTCCTACGAGCAGTACTTC.

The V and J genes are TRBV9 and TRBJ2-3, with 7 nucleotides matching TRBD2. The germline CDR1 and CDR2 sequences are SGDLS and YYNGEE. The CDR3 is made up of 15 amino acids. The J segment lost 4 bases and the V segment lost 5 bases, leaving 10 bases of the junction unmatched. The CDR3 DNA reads TGTGCCAGCAGTGGGGGGGGATTAGTCTCAGATACGCAGTATTTT. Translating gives CASSGGGLVSDTQYF.

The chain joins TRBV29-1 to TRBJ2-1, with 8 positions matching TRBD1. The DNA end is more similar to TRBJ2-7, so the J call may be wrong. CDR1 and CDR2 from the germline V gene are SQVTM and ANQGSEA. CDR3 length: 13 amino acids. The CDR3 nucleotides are TGCAGCGGTTGCAGGGGGCCCTACAATGAGCAGTACTTC. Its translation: CSGCRGPYNEQYF.

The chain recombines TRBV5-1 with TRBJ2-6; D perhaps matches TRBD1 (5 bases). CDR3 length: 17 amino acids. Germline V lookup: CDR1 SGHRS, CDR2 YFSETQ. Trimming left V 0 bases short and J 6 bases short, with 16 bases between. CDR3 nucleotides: TGCGCCAGCAGCTTGGCCGGGCAGGGTTATAAGGCCAACGTCCTGACTTTC. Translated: CASSLAGQGYKANVLTF.

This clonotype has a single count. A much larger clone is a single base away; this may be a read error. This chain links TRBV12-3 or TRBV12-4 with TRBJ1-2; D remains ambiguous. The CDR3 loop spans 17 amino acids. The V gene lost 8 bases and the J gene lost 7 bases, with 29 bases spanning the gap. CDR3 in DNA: TGTGCCAGCGGGCCCTCGCCCCCCCGGGTCCATGTCGGTGGCTACACCTTC. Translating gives CASGPSPPRVHVGGYTF.

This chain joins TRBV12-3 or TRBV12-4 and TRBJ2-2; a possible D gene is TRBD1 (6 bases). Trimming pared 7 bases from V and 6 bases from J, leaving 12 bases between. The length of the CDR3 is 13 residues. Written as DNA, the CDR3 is TGTGCCAGCACGGAAGGGGGATCCGGGGAGCTGTTTTTT. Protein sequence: CASTEGGSGELFF.

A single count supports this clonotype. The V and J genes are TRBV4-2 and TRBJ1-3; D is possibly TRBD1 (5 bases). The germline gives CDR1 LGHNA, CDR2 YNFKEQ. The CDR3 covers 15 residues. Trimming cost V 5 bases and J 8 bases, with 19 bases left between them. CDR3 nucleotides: TGTGCCAGCAGCTCTCGTGGAGGGGTTATTGACACCATATATTTT. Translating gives CASSSRGGVIDTIYF.

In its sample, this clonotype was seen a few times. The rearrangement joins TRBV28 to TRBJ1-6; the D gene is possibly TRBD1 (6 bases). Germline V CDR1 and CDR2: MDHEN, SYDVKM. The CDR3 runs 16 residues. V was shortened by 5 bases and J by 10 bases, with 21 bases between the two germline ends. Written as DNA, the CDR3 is TGTGCCAGCAGTCCCCCCGGGGGCGGGAAAGAGTCACCCCTCCACTTT. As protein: CASSPPGGGKESPLHF.

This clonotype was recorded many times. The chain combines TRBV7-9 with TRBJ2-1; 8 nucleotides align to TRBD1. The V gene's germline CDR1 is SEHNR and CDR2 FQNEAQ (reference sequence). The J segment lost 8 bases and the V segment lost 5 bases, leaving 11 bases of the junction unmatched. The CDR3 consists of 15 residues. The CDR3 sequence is CASSPYPGQADEQFF. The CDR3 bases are TGTGCCAGCAGCCCCTACCCGGGACAGGCGGATGAGCAGTTCTTC.

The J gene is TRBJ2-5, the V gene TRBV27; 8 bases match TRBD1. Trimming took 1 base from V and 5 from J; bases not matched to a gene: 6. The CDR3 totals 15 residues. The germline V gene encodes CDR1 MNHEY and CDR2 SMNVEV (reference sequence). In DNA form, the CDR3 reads TGTGCCAGCAGTTTATTGGCCAGGGGGCAGGAGACCCAGTACTTC. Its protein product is CASSLLARGQETQYF.

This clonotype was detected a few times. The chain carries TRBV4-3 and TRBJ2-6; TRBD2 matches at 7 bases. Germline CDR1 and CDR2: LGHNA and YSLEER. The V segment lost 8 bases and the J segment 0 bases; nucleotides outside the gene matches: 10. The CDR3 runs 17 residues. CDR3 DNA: TGCGCCAGCGCCCCTGAGGGGACTAACTCTGGGGCCAACGTCCTGACTTTC. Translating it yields CASAPEGTNSGANVLTF.

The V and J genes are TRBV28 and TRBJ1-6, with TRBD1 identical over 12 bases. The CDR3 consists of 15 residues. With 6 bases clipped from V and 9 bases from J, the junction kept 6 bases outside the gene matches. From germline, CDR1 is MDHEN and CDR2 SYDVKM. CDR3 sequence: CASSRDRGQGSPLHF. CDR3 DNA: TGTGCCAGCAGCAGGGACAGGGGGCAGGGTTCACCCCTCCACTTT.

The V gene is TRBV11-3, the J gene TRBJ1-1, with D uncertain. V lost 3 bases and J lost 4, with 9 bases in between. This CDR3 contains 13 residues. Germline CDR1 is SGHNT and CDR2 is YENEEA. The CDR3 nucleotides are TGTGCCAGCAGCTTCCTCCTTGGCACTGAAGCTTTCTTT. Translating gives CASSFLLGTEAFF.

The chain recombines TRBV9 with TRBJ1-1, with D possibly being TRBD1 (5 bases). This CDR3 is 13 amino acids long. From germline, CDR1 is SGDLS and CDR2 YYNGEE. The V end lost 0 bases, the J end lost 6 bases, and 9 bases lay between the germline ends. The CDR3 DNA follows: TGTGCCAGCAGCGTAGAAGGGGTCGCTGAAGCTTTCTTT. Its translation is CASSVEGVAEAFF.

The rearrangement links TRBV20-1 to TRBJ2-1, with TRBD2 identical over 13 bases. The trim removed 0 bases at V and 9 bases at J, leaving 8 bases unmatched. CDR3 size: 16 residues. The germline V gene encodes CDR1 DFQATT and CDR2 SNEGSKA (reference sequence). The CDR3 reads CSARDPRTSGRGEQFF. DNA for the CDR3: TGCAGTGCTAGAGATCCCCGGACTAGCGGGAGAGGTGAGCAGTTCTTC.

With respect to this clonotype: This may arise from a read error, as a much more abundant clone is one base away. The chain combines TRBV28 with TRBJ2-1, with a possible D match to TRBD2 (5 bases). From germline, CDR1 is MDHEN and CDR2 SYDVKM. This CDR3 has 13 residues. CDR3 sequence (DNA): TGTGCCAACAGTTCCCGCAGAACGGGGGAGCAGTTCTTC. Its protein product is CANSSRRTGEQFF.